This T cell receptor beta chain was recorded in a study of neurological immune-mediated disorders (dated by TCRdb to the late 2010s). Looking at the study overall: Among the roughly 34 multiple sclerosis patients, relapsing-remitting MS was present in some 31 and secondary progressive MS was present in 3. Peripheral blood TCR-beta repertoires from HTLV-I-associated myelopathy (HAM/TSP) patients, multiple sclerosis patients and healthy controls were compared by UMI-based sequencing. The cohort included some 70 subjects: roughly 15 with HAM/TSP, about 34 with multiple sclerosis, and 20 healthy controls. The 85 to 110 TCR-beta libraries included longitudinal samples, technical triplicates and paired sorted CD4+ and CD8+ T-cell subsets alongside PBMC samples.

V loses 5 bases at its end and J loses 5 bases; junction bases beyond the gene matches: 4. From cysteine to phenylalanine, the CDR3 is 13 amino acids long. Of all the DNA, just the CDR3 is kept, 39 bases in frame from base 1. This clonotype has at least ten counts. Its specific antigen is unknown. One base away there is no much larger clone; base qualities are not given. To synthesize cDNA, template-switch 5'RACE was performed with a primer carrying a 10-nucleotide random unique molecular identifier so that each TCR transcript was tagged. Each sequencing run produced over 180 million TCR-beta sequences covering 15-18 subjects. Total RNA was extracted with the RNeasy kit. The KAPA Real-time Library Amplification kit was used to amplify TCR-beta VDJ regions with primers targeting the TCR constant region and the 5'RACE anchor. A first PCR added sample indexes and Illumina adaptors, after which a second PCR increased the library yield. After purification with Ampure beads, the TCR product of roughly 650 bp was size-selected on a 2% E-gel SizeSelection system. Before pooling, library quality was assessed on a Bioanalyzer, concentration was determined with Qubit, and library quantification was performed with the Kapa Library Quantification kit. Libraries were sequenced paired-end 2 x 150 bp on an Illumina HiSeq 2500. To increase sequence diversity, roughly 24-31% phiX was spiked into each library pool. The study's processing was this. Quality-filtered reads were processed with the UMI-based MiGEC pipeline, which removed over 85% of raw TCR sequences during error correction. IMGT germline references were used for alignment of VDJ genes, and clonotypes were defined by a unique CDR3 amino acid sequence together with V-J genes. Clonal expansion, Shannon diversity, and CDR3 relatedness (CalcPairwiseDistances, ClusterSamples) were evaluated with VDJtools, and phylogenetic trees were built with CLCbio workbench. A clone was classed as expanded if it had 8 or more unique UMIs, a cutoff based on coefficient-of-variation modelling across technical triplicates. The public sequencing data were trimmed at Q25 with fastp and processed into clonotypes with MiXCR by TCRdb, which kept only in-frame beta chains. One record per CDR3 amino acid sequence lists the most common genes and DNA. The V and J calls and clone size come from TCRdb's table, not from the authors' own analysis. In this sample the table shows some 26,000 distinct CDR3 sequences, around 3.2% of which occur a single time. The ten most abundant clones make up 7% of the sample.

Study-wide findings and limitations: TCR clonal expansion was greatest in HAM/TSP patients and smallest in MS patients, who ranked below even healthy controls. No identical CDR3 amino acid sequences were shared among expanded clones across subjects, suggesting private TCR-beta repertoires in all groups. No association of the MS cluster with clinical or MRI features was observed, and the need for larger cohorts was stated by the authors. Repertoires from 18 of 34 MS patients were grouped by phylogenetic analysis into a cluster of related CDR3 sequences, suggesting a possible repertoire-level signature.

Libraries from unsorted PBMCs were made from 2 million PBMCs kept in RNAlater at -80 degrees C until RNA extraction. The multiple sclerosis patients were enrolled in a US clinical protocol that used magnetic resonance imaging to evaluate disease progression. Peripheral blood was subjected to Ficoll-Hypaque density gradient centrifugation to isolate PBMCs, which were then cryopreserved in liquid nitrogen. Material for sequencing was PBMCs. The TCR sequence derives from a young woman with multiple sclerosis. This sequence uses TRBV12-3 or TRBV12-4 and TRBJ2-3, with 7 central nucleotides matching TRBD2. The DNA sequence follows: TGTGCCAGCAGTGGACTAGATCTAGATACGCAGTATTTT. Its protein is CASSGLDLDTQYF.